This TCR beta chain was documented in a study of T cell repertoires in cytomegalovirus infection. In TCRdb, the reads were re-called with MiXCR into one record per CDR3 protein. The sample has roughly 190,000 distinct CDR3 sequences; more than 9% are singletons. The CDR3 covers 13 residues. Trimming shortened V by 2 bases and J by 4 bases, and 8 bases separated the two germline ends. Germline CDR1 reads LGHNT; CDR2 reads FRNRAP. This receptor was taken from a human donor in good health (CMV status not recorded). Some clones in this sample may be carry-over from other donors' samples. Sequenced: PBMCs. This chain links TRBV12-5 with TRBJ1-1; D is ambiguous. CDR3 nucleotides: TGTGCTAGTGGTTTGTCTTCGGGCACTGAAGCTTTCTTT. Translated: CASGLSSGTEAFF.